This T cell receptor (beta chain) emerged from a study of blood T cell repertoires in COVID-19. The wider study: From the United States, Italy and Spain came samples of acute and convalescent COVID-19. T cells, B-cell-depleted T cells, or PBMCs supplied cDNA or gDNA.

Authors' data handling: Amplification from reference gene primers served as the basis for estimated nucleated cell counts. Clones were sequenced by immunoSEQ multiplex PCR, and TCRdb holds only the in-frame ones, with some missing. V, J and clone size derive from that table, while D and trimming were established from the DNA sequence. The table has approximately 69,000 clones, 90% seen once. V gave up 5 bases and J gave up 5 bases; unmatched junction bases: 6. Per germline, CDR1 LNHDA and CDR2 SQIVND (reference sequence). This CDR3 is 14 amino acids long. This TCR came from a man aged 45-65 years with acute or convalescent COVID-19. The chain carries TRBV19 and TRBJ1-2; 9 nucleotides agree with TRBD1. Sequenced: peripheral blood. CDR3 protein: CASSRGQGQYGYTF. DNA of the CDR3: TGTGCCAGTAGTCGGGGACAGGGTCAGTATGGCTACACCTTC.